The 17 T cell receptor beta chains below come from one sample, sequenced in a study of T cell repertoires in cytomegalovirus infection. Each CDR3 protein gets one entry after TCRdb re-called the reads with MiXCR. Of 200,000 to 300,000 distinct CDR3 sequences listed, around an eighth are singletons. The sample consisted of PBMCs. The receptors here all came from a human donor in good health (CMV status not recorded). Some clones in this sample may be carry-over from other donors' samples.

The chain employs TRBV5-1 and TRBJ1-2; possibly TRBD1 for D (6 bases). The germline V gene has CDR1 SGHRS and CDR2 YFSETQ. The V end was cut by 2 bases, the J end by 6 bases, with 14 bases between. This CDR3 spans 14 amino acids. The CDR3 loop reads CASSLVQGKDGYTF. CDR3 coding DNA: TGCGCCAGCAGCTTAGTACAGGGAAAGGATGGCTACACCTTC.

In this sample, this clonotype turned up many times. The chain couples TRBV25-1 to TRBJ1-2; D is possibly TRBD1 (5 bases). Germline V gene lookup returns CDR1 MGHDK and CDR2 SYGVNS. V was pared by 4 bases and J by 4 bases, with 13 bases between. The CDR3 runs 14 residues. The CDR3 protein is CASSGLTAPYGYTF. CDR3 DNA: TGTGCCAGCAGTGGATTGACAGCCCCCTATGGCTACACCTTC.

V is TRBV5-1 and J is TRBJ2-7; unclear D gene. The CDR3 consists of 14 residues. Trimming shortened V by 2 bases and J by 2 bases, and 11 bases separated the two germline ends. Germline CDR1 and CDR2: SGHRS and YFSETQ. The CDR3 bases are TGCGCCAGCAGCTTTGGGCAGCCAACCTACGAGCAGTACTTC. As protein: CASSFGQPTYEQYF. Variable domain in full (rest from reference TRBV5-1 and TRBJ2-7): KAGVTQTPRYLIKTRGQQVTLSCSPISGHRSVSWYQQTPGQGLQFLFEYFSETQRNKGNFPGRFSGRQFSNSRSEMNVSTLELGDSALYLCASSFGQPTYEQYFGPGTRLTVT.

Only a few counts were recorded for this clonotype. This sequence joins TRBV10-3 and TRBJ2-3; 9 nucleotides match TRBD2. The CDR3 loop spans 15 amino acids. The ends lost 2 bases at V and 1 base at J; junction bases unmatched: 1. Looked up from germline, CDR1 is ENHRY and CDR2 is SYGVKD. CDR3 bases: TGTGCCATCAGTGAGGTAGCGGGGGGCACAGATACGCAGTATTTT. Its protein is CAISEVAGGTDTQYF.

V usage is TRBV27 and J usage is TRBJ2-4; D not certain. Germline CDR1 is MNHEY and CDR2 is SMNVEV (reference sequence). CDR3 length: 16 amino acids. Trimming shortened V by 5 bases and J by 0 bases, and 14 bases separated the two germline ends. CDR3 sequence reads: CASSPYTLIAKNIQYF. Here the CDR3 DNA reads TGTGCCAGCAGTCCCTACACCCTTATAGCCAAAAACATTCAGTACTTC.

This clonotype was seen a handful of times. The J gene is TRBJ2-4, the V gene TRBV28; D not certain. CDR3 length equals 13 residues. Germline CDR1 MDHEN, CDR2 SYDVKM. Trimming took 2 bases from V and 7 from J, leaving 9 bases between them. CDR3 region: CASSLVSDNIQYF. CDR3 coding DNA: TGTGCCAGCAGTTTAGTTTCTGATAACATTCAGTACTTC.

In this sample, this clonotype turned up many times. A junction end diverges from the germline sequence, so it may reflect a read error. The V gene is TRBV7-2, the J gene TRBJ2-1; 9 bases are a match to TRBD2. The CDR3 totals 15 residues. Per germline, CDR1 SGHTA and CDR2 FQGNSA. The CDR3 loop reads CASSLAAGGRNEQFF. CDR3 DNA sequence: TGTGCCAGCAGCCTAGCGGCGGGAGGGCGGAATGAGCAGTTCTTC.

The CDR3, as DNA: TGCAGTGCTAAGGACAGGGTTGGGGCAGATACGCAGTATTTT. Its protein product is CSAKDRVGADTQYF. V usage is TRBV20-1 and J usage is TRBJ2-3, with 8 bases fitting TRBD1. The CDR3 length is 14 residues. V lost 4 bases to trimming and J lost 4 bases; unmatched junction nucleotides: 7. Looked up from germline, CDR1 is DFQATT and CDR2 is SNEGSKA (reference sequence).

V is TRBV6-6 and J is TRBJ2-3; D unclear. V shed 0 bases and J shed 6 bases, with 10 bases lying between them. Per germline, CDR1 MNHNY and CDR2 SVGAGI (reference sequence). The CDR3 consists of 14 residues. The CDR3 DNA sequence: TGTGCCAGCAGTTACTCGGCAACACCGGATACGCAGTATTTT. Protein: CASSYSATPDTQYF.

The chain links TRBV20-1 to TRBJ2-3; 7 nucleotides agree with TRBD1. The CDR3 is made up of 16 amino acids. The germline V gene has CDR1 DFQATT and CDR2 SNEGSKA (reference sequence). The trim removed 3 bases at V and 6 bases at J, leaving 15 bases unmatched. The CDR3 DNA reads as TGCAGTGCTAGCCCTCTTACGACAGGGTTGGGCGATACGCAGTATTTT. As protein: CSASPLTTGLGDTQYF.

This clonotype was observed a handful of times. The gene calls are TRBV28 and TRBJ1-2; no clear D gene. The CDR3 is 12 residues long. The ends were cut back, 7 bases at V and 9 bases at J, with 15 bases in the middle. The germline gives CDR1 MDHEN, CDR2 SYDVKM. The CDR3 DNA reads TGTGCCAGCACCGAGGGTCCTGGGAGCTACACCTTC. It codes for CASTEGPGSYTF.

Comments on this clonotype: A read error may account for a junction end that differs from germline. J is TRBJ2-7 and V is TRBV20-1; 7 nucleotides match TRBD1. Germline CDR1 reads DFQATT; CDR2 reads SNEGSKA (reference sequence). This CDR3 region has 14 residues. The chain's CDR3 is CGARDLDREYEQYF. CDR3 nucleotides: TGCGGTGCTAGGGATCTTGACAGGGAATACGAGCAGTACTTC.

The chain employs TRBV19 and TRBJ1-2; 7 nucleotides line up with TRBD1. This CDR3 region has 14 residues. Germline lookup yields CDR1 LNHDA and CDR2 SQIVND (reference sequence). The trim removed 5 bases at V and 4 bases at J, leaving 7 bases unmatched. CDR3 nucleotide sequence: TGTGCCAGTAGTGAGGTGACAGGGTCCTATGGCTACACCTTC. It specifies CASSEVTGSYGYTF.

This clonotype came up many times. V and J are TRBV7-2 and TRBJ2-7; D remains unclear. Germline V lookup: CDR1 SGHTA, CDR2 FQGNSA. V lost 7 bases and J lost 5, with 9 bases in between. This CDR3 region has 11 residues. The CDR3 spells CASTSDHEQYF. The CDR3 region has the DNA TGTGCCAGCACATCGGATCACGAGCAGTACTTC.

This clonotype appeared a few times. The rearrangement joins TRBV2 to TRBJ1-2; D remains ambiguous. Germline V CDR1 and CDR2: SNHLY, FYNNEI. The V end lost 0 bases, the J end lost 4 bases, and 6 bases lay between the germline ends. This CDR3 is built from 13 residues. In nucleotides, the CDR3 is TGTGCCAGCAGTGAAGCGGAGAGCTATGGCTACACCTTC. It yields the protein CASSEAESYGYTF.

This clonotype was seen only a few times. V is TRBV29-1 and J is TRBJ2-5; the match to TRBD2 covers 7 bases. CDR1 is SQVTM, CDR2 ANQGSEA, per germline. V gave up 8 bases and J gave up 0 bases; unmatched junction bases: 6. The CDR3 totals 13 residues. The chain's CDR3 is CSSLAAYQETQYF. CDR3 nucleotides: TGCAGCTCCCTAGCGGCTTACCAAGAGACCCAGTACTTC.

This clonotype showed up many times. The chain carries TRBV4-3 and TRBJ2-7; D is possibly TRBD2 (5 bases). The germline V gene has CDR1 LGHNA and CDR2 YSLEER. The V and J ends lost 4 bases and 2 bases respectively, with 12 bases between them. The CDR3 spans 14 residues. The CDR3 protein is CASSRALGPYEQYF. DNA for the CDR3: TGCGCCAGCAGCCGGGCACTAGGGCCCTACGAGCAGTACTTC.